The clone carrying this TCR beta chain has a single count. Its specificity is not known. This sample was included in a study of CD8 T cells in Susac syndrome. Overall study findings and caveats: Regarding the TCR sequencing and HLA analysis, the study admitted that a relatively small number of individuals were involved.

V shed 2 bases, J shed 2 bases, and the junction held 6 bases outside the gene matches. CDR1 and CDR2 from the germline V gene are SGHRS and YFSETQ. CDR3 length: 17 residues. Reverse transcription of roughly 0.5 to 1 ug RNA used random hexamers. TCRdb independently ran MiXCR on the immunoSEQ multiplex PCR reads; one entry per CDR3 protein. This sample has about 290,000 distinct CDR3 sequences, with 65% to 90% found just once. This receptor was identified in a human donor with multiple sclerosis. Sequencing used CD8+ T cells from PBMCs. This sequence joins TRBV5-1 and TRBJ2-1, with TRBD2 matching 11 bases. The CDR3 loop is CASSFGTSGSPYNEQFF. The DNA for the CDR3 is TGCGCCAGCAGCTTTGGGACTAGCGGCAGCCCCTACAATGAGCAGTTCTTC.